This T cell receptor (beta chain) was documented in a study of a mutant IDH1 vaccine in newly diagnosed glioma. Turning to the study itself: Patients previously underwent radiotherapy, temozolomide, or both, and most underwent both.

Concerning this clone: Its antigen remains unknown.

Repertoires were generated with immunoSEQ multiplex PCR, while TCRdb's copy carries only in-frame clones and drops some. The repertoire includes tens of thousands of clones, roughly 78% of them detected once, and 9% to 10% sits in the top ten. With 4 bases removed from V and 4 bases from J, the gap between germline ends came to 10 bases. The CDR3 runs to 13 residues. The V gene's germline CDR1 is MNHEY and CDR2 SMNVEV (reference sequence). Study conclusions and caveats: Most patients, about 93%, showed vaccine-induced immune responses. Pseudoprogression showed no apparent link to changes in top peripheral T cell clonotypes.

As for time point: baseline, week 1 (first vaccination visit). The treatment: pre-vaccination baseline after standard-of-care therapy. New WHO grade 3 or 4 IDH1-mutant, ATRX-lost astrocytomas were present in all donors. The origin of this receptor is a man in his forties with glioma. Some clones in this sample may be carry-over from other donors' samples. The material was PBMCs, obtained from a glioma patient treated with radiotherapy, temozolomide or both. The J gene is TRBJ1-1, the V gene TRBV27; D unresolved. The CDR3 protein is CASSWTESTEAFF. Written as DNA, the CDR3 is TGTGCCAGCAGTTGGACCGAGAGCACTGAAGCTTTCTTT.